The sample holds one count of the clone carrying this T cell receptor (beta chain). This CDR3 has 14 amino acids. Germline V gives CDR1 MNHEY, CDR2 SMNVEV (reference sequence). Between the trimmed V and J ends, which lost 7 bases and 3 bases, there was a span of 13 bases. This entry belongs to a study of OX40 agonist ivuxolimab in advanced cancers. Libraries were prepared by immunoSEQ multiplex PCR; TCRdb keeps only in-frame clonotypes and omits some of them. The sample lists 75,000 to 100,000 clones, roughly nine tenths occurring once. Specimen: CD4+ or CD8+ T cells sorted from blood, collected in a trial of the OX40 agonist ivuxolimab. This TCR was sampled from an adult with an advanced solid tumor such as melanoma, head and neck, liver or kidney cancer. The V gene is TRBV27, the J gene TRBJ2-1; D tentatively reads TRBD1 or TRBD2 (6 bases each). The CDR3 DNA follows: TGTGCCAGCAAAGAAGGGGGGCTCTACAATGAGCAGTTCTTC. This translates into CASKEGGLYNEQFF.